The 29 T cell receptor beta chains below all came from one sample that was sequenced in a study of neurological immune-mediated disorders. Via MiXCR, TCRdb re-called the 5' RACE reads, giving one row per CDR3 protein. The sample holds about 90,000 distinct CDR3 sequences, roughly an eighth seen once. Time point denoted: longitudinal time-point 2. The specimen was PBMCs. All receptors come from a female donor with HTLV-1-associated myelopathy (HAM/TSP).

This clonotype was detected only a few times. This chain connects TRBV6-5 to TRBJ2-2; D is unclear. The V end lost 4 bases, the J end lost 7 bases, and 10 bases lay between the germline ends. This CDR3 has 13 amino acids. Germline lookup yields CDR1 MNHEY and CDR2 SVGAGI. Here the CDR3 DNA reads TGTGCCAGCAGTTCCATCATAGGCGGGGAGCTGTTTTTT. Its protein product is CASSSIIGGELFF.

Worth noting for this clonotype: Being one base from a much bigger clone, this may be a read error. CDR3 sequence reads: CASTLGGNQPQYF. The CDR3 nucleotides read TGTGCCAGCACCTTGGGGGGTAATCAGCCCCAGTATTTT. This chain joins TRBV6-5 and TRBJ1-5, with D maybe TRBD2 (6 bases). The J call may be incorrect, as the DNA end agrees better with TRBJ2-3. The CDR3 sequence is 13 residues long. CDR1 is MNHEY, CDR2 SVGAGI, per germline.

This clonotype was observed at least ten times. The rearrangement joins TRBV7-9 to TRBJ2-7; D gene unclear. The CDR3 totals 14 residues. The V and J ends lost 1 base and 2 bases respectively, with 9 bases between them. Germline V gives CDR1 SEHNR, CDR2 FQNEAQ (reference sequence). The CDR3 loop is CASSLVVFPYEQYF. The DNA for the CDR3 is TGTGCCAGCAGCTTAGTAGTTTTTCCCTACGAGCAGTACTTC.

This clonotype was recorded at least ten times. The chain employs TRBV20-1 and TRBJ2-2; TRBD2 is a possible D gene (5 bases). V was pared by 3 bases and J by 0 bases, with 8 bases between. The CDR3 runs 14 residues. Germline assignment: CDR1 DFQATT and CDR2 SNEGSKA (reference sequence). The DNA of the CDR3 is TGCAGTGCTAGTATGAGGGCGAACACCGGGGAGCTGTTTTTT. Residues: CSASMRANTGELFF.

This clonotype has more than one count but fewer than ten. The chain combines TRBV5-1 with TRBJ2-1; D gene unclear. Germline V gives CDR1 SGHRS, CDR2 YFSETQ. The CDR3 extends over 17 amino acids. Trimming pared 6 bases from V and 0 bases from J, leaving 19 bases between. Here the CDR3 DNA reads TGCGCCAGCACGTCACGAGGAACGGTGAACTCCTACAATGAGCAGTTCTTC. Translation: CASTSRGTVNSYNEQFF. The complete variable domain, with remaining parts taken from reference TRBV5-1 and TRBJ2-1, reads KAGVTQTPRYLIKTRGQQVTLSCSPISGHRSVSWYQQTPGQGLQFLFEYFSETQRNKGNFPGRFSGRQFSNSRSEMNVSTLELGDSALYLCASTSRGTVNSYNEQFFGPGTRLTVL.

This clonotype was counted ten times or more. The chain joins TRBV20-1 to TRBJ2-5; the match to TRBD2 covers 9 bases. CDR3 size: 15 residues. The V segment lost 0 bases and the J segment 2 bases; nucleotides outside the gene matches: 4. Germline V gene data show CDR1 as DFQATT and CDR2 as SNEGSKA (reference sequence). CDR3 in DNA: TGCAGTGCTAGAGATAGCGGGGGTGGACAAGAGACCCAGTACTTC. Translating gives CSARDSGGGQETQYF.

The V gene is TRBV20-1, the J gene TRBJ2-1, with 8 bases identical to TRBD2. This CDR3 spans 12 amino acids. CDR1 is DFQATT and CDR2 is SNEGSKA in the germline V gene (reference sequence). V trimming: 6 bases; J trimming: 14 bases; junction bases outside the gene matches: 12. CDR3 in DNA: TGCAGTGCAACGCGGGTAGCGGGGAGGAAGTTCTTC. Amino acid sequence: CSATRVAGRKFF.

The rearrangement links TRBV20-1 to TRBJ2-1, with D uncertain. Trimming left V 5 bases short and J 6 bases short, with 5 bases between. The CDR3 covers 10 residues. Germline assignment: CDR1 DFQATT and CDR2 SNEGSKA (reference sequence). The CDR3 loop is CSAAVNEQFF. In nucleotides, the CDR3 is TGCAGTGCTGCCGTCAATGAGCAGTTCTTC.

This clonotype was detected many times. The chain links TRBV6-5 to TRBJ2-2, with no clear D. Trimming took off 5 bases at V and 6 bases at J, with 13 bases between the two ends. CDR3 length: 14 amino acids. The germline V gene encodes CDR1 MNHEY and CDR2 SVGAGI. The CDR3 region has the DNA TGTGCCAGCAGTCCTCTCACATGGGCCGGGGAGCTGTTTTTT. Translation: CASSPLTWAGELFF.

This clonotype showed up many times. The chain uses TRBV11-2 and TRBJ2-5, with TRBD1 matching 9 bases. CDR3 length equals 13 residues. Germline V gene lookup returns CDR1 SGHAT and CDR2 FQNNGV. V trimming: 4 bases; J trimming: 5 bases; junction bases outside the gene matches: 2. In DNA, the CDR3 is TGTGCCAGCAGCTCGGACAGGGGCGAGACCCAGTACTTC. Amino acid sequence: CASSSDRGETQYF.

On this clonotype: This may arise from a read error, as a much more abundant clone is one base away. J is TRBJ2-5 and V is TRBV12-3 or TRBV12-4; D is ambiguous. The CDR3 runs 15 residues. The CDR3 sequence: CASSLIFVSQDTQYF. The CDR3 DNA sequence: TGTGCCAGCAGTTTAATCTTCGTCAGCCAAGATACCCAGTACTTC.

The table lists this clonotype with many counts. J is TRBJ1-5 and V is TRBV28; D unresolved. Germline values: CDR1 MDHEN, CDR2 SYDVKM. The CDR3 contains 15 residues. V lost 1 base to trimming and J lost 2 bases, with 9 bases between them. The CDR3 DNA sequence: TGTGCCAGCAGTTTATCCGGGATTCGCAATCAGCCCCAGCATTTT. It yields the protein CASSLSGIRNQPQHF.

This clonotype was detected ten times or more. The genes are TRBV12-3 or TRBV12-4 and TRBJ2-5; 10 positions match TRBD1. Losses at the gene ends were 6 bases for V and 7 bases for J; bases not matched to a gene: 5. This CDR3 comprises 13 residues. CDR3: CASSRTGGGTQYF. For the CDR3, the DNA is TGTGCCAGCAGCCGGACAGGGGGGGGGACCCAGTACTTC.

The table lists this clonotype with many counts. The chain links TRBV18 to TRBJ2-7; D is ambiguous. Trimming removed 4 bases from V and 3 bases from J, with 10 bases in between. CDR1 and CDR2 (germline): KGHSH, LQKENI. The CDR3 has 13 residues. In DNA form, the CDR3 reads TGTGCCAGCTCACTCGGCCAGATCTACGAGCAGTACTTC. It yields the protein CASSLGQIYEQYF.

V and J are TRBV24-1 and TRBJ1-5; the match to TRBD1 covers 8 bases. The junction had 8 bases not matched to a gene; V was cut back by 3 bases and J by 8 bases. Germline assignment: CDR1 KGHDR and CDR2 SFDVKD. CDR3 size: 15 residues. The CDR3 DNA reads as TGTGCCACCAGTGATGGGCAAGGACAGGGCAAGCCCCAGCATTTT. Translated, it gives CATSDGQGQGKPQHF.

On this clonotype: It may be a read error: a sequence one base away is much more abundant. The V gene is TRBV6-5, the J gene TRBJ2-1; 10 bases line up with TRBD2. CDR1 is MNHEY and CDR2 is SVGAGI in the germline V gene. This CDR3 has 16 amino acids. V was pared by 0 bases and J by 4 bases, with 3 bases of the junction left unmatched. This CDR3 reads CASSYSSGGGYNEQFF. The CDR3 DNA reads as TGTGCCAGCAGTTACTCCAGCGGGGGGGGATACAATGAGCAGTTCTTC.

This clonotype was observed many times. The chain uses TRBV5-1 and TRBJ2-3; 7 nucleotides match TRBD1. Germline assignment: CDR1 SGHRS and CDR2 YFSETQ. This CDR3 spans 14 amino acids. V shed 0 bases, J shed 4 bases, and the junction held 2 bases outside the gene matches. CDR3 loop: CASSLGQGADTQYF. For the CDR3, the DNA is TGCGCCAGCAGCTTGGGACAGGGAGCAGATACGCAGTATTTT.

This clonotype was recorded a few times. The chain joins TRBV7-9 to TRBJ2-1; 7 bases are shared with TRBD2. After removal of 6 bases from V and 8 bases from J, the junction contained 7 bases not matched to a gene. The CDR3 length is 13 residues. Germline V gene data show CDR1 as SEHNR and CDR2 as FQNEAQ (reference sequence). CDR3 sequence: CASRYGLVDEQFF. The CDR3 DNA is TGTGCCAGCAGATATGGACTAGTCGATGAGCAGTTCTTC.

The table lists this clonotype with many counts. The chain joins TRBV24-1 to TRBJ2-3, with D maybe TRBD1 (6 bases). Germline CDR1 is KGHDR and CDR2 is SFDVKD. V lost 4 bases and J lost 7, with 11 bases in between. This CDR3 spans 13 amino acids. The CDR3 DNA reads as TGTGCCACCAGTGACCCCGACAGGAATACGCAGTATTTT. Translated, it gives CATSDPDRNTQYF.

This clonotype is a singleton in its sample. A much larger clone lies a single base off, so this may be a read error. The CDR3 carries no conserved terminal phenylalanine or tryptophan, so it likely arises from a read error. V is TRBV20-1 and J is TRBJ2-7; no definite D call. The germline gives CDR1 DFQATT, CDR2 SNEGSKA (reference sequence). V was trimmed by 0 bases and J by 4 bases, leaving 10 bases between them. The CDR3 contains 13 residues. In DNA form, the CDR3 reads TGCAGTGCTAGAGACGACGTAACTTACGAGCAGTACCTC. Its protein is CSARDDVTYEQYL.

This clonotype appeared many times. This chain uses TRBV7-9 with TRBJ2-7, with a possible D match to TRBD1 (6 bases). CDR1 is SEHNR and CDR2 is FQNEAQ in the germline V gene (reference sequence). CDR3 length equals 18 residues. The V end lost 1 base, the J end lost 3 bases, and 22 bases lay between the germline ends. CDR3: CASSLGGSWDTLIYEQYF. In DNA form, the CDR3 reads TGTGCCAGCAGCTTAGGTGGGTCATGGGACACCCTTATCTACGAGCAGTACTTC.

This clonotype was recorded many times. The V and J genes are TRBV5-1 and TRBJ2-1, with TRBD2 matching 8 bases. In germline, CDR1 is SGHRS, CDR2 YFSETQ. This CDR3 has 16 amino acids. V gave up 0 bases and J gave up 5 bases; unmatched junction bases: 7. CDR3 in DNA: TGCGCCAGCAGCTTGGTGTTAGCGGGGAAGCACAATGAGCAGTTCTTC. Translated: CASSLVLAGKHNEQFF.

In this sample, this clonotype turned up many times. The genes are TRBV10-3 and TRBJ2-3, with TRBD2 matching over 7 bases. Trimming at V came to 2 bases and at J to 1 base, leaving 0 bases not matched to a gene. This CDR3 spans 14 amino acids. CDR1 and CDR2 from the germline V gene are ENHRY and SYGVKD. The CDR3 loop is CAISERGGTDTQYF. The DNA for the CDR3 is TGTGCCATCAGTGAGCGGGGGGGCACAGATACGCAGTATTTT.

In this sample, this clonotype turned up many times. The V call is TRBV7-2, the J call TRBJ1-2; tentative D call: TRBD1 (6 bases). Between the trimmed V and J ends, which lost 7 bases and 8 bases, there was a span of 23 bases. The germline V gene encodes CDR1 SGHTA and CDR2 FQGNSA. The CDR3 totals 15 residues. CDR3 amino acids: CASTWGTPGAWGYTF. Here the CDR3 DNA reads TGTGCCAGCACCTGGGGGACACCGGGAGCGTGGGGCTACACCTTC.

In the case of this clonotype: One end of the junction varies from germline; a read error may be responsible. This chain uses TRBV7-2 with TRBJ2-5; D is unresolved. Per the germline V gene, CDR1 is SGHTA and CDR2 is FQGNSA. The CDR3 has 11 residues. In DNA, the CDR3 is TGTGTCAGCAGCGCCCAAGAGACCCAGTACTTC. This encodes CVSSAQETQYF.

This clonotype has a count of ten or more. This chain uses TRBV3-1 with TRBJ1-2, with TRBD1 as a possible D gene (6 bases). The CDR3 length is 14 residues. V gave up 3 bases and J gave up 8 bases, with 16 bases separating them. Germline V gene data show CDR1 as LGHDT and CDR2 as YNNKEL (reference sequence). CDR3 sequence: CASSQNRAVGGYTF. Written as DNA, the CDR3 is TGTGCCAGCAGCCAGAACAGGGCCGTCGGGGGCTACACCTTC.

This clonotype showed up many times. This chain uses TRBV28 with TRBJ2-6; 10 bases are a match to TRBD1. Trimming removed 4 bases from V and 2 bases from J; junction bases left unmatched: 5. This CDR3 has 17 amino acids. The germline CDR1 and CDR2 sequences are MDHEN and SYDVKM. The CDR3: CASSSRQGATGANVLTF. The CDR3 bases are TGTGCCAGCAGTTCCCGACAGGGGGCCACTGGGGCCAACGTCCTGACTTTC.

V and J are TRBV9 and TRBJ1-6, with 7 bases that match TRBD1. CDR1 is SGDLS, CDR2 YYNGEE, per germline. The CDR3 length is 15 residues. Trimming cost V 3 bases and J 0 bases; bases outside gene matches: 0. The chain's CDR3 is CASSAGGSYNSPLHF. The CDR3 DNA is TGTGCCAGCAGCGCAGGGGGCTCCTATAATTCACCCCTCCACTTT.

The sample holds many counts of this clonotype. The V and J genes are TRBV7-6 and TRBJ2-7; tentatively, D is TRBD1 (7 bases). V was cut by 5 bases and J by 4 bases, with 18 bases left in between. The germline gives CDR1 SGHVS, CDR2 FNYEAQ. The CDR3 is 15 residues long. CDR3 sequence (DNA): TGTGCCAGCAGCCCAACCGGGACAGCGGGTTACGAGCAGTACTTC. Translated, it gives CASSPTGTAGYEQYF.